One sample yielded the 10 T cell receptor beta chains listed below, sequenced in a study of T cells in women clearing cervical HPV infection. Profiling relied on immunoSEQ multiplex PCR, and the TCRdb table lists in-frame clones only, not all of them. This sample's clone table lists approximately 35,000 clones. What was sequenced was blood buffy coat. The receptors derive from a woman between 18 and 70 years old with a cervical HPV16 infection that either progressed to CIN3+ or cleared (not recorded which).

Points on this clone: The CDR3 end is not reached by the read, which stops 3 residues before it; the germline J gene fills it in. V usage is TRBV29-1 and J usage is TRBJ1-1, with D maybe TRBD1 (6 bases). There are 14 residues in the CDR3. Per germline, CDR1 SQVTM and CDR2 ANQGSEA. The V gene lost 6 bases and the J gene lost 0 bases, with 14 bases spanning the gap. Incomplete CDR3 DNA: TGCAGCGTCATCCGAGGGGGTGTGAACACTGAA. Its translation: CSVIRGGVNTE. The entire CDR3 is CSVIRGGVNTEAFF.

On this clone: The read ends 3 residues before the CDR3 terminus; that terminus is restored from the germline J gene. The rearrangement links TRBV9 to TRBJ2-3; D is perhaps TRBD1 (6 bases). The V gene's germline CDR1 is SGDLS and CDR2 YYNGEE. The CDR3 has 14 residues. V lost 4 bases to trimming and J lost 2 bases, with 11 bases between them. The sequenced part of the CDR3 DNA is TGTGCCAGCAGCCCAGGACAGAACACAGATACG. Protein product: CASSPGQNTDT. The whole CDR3 sequence reads CASSPGQNTDTQYF.

Notes on this clone: The read terminates 3 residues ahead of where the CDR3 ends, so the germline J gene completes it. The chain links TRBV30 to TRBJ2-7; maybe TRBD2 (5 bases). V was pared by 2 bases and J by 2 bases, with 10 bases between. Per the germline V gene, CDR1 is GTSNPN and CDR2 is SVGIG (reference sequence). There are 13 residues in the CDR3. CDR3 DNA, as far as it was read: TGTGCCTGGAGTAAGAGGGTAACCTACGAG. Its translation is CAWSKRVTYE. The CDR3 in its entirety is CAWSKRVTYEQYF.

Comment on this clone: The read falls 3 residues short of the CDR3 end, and the missing part is taken from the germline J gene. The chain couples TRBV19 to TRBJ2-3, with D unclear. V was pared by 2 bases and J by 2 bases, with 5 bases between. Germline CDR1 and CDR2: LNHDA and SQIVND (reference sequence). The CDR3 loop spans 13 amino acids. The DNA read from the CDR3 is TGTGCCAGTAGTATACTGTACACAGATACG. This translates into CASSILYTDT. The CDR3 in its entirety is CASSILYTDTQYF.

Turning to this clone: The CDR3 end falls 3 residues outside the read, so it is completed with the germline J gene. The V gene is TRBV7-8, the J gene TRBJ1-2; D gene uncertain. Germline V gives CDR1 SGHVS, CDR2 FQNEAQ. The CDR3 runs to 13 residues. The CDR3 spells CASMVGGLYDYTF. The part of the CDR3 DNA that was read is TGTGCCAGCATGGTTGGAGGGCTCTACGAC. Supplemented by reference TRBV7-8 and TRBJ1-2, the full variable domain reads GAGVSQSPRYKVAKRGQDVALRCDPISGHVSLFWYQQALGQGPEFLTYFQNEAQLDKSGLPSDRFFAERPEGSVSTLKIQRTQQEDSAVYLCASMVGGLYDYTFGSGTRLTVV.

Note on this clone: The junction departs from the called germline gene at one end, perhaps through a read error. The CDR3 end falls 3 residues outside the read, so it is completed with the germline J gene. J is TRBJ2-4 and V is TRBV4-2, with TRBD2 matching 9 bases. This CDR3 region has 17 residues. Germline lookup yields CDR1 LGHNA and CDR2 YNFKEQ. The CDR3 region is CASSPGGLAGPKNIQYF. The covered CDR3 bases are TGCGCCAGCAGCCCTGGCGGGCTAGCGGGGCCTAAAAACATT.

In regard to this clone: The read ends 3 residues shy of where the CDR3 ends; the end is completed using the germline J gene. V usage is TRBV12-3 or TRBV12-4 and J usage is TRBJ2-7; TRBD1 matches at 11 bases. V dropped 6 bases and J dropped 4; count of bases not matched to a gene: 5. The CDR3 has 14 amino acids. The sequenced part of the CDR3 DNA is TGTGCCAGCAGACCGGGACAGGGGGGATACGAG. Translating it yields CASRPGQGGYE. The full CDR3 protein reads CASRPGQGGYEQYF.

In the case of this clone: The read ends 3 residues shy of where the CDR3 ends; the end is completed using the germline J gene. The V gene is TRBV5-1, the J gene TRBJ1-3, with D possibly TRBD1 on 6 matching bases. The V gene's germline CDR1 is SGHRS and CDR2 YFSETQ. CDR3 size: 13 residues. Trimming removed 5 bases at V and 4 bases at J, with 10 bases between. CDR3 DNA (partial): TGCGCCAGCAGACTACAGGGAGGAAACACC. Its translation: CASRLQGGNT. The CDR3, in full, reads CASRLQGGNTIYF.

To note about this clone: Read coverage stops 3 residues before the CDR3 terminus; the germline J gene supplies the remainder. The chain couples TRBV7-9 to TRBJ2-1, with TRBD2 identical over 10 bases. The J segment lost 9 bases and the V segment lost 5 bases, leaving 10 bases of the junction unmatched. Germline CDR1 is SEHNR and CDR2 is FQNEAQ (reference sequence). CDR3 length: 15 amino acids. The chain's CDR3 is CASSPQREGQIEQFF. The sequenced part of the CDR3 DNA is TGTGCCAGCAGCCCCCAGCGGGAGGGCCAGATTGAG. The full variable domain, with the rest looked up from reference TRBV7-9 and TRBJ2-1, is DTGVSQNPRHKITKRGQNVTFRCDPISEHNRLYWYRQTLGQGPEFLTYFQNEAQLEKSRLLSDRFSAERPKGSFSTLEIQRTEQGDSAMYLCASSPQREGQIEQFFGPGTRLTVL.

As to this clone: The CDR3 extends 3 residues past the end of the read, so its final part is completed from the germline J gene. The chain carries TRBV28 and TRBJ1-2; TRBD1 might be the D (6 bases). Germline loops: CDR1 MDHEN, CDR2 SYDVKM. V was trimmed by 9 bases and J by 7 bases, leaving 18 bases between them. CDR3 length: 13 residues. The part of the CDR3 DNA that was read is TGTGCCAGTTCCCCGGGGGGCTCGAGTGGC. It yields the protein CASSPGGSSG. The full CDR3 protein reads CASSPGGSSGYTF.